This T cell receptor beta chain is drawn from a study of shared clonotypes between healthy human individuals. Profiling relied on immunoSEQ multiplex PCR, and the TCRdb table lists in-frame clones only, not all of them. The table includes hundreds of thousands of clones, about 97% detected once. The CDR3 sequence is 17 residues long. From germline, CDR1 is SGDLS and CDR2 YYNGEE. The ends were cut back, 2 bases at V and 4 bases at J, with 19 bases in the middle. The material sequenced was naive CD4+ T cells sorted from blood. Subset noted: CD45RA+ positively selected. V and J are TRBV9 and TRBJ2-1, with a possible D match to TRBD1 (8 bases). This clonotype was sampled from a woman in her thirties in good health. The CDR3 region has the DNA TGTGCCAGCAGCGTTCGTTCGGACAGGGAGGGGTACAATGAGCAGTTCTTC. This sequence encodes CASSVRSDREGYNEQFF.